This is a list of T cell receptor beta chains from one sample in a study of response to subunit inactivated influenza vaccine. TCRdb processed the RT-PCR reads anew with MiXCR; each CDR3 protein has one entry. The profile covers about 570,000 distinct CDR3 sequences, with about 11% appearing a single time and approximately 9.9% taken by the ten largest. These data are also associated with another study on T cells expressing NK-cell markers.

The sequenced sample was PBMCs from blood, obtained on the day of vaccination. These TCRs come from a man aged 50-60 years who received an inactivated influenza vaccine. CDR3s include the opening cysteine and the closing phenylalanine or tryptophan. A D gene is named only where the DNA matches it firmly. Clone size is stated in some rows and not others, as once, few, many or a class when expanded.

few TRBJ2-5 TRBV20-1 - TGCAGTGCAAGTCCTTTGACGGGCCAAGAGACCCAGTACTTC CSASPLTGQETQYF
many TRBJ2-2 TRBV7-2 - TGTGCCAGCAGCTTAGCGCTCGCCGGGGAGCTGTTTTTT CASSLALAGELFF
- TRBJ2-1 TRBV30 TRBD2 TGTGCCTGGAGTGTAAGGGCTAGCGGCCTACTGTGGCAGTTCTTC CAWSVRASGLLWQFF
few TRBJ2-3 TRBV4-3 - TGCGCCAGCAGCCAAATCCTCCGGGGAACGACAGATACGCAGTATTTT CASSQILRGTTDTQYF
- TRBJ2-7 TRBV10-3 TRBD1 TGTGCCATCAGTGAGTCGCCCGGGACAGGGTCCTACGAGCAGTACTTC CAISESPGTGSYEQYF
once TRBJ2-2 TRBV6-2/TRBV6-3 - TGTGCCACCCAAGTCAGCGGCACCACCGGGGAGCTGTTTTTT CATQVSGTTGELFF
- TRBJ2-5 TRBV28 - TGTGCCAGCAACCGACTAGGCCGGAGAGGACAAGAGACCCAGTACTTC CASNRLGRRGQETQYF
- TRBJ2-3 TRBV18 - TGTGCCAGCTCACCGCAGAACAGGGGCACAGATACGCAGTATTTT CASSPQNRGTDTQYF
- TRBJ2-5 TRBV6-5 - TGTGCCAGCAGTTACTATATGAGAGGGGAGACCCAGTACTTC CASSYYMRGETQYF
- TRBJ2-4 TRBV11-2 - TGTGCCAGCAGCTTAGGGACAGTCGGACCCAAAAACATTCAGTACTTC CASSLGTVGPKNIQYF
few TRBJ2-7 TRBV20-1 - TGCAGTGCTAGAGGGCCCAGGGGCAAGGAGGAGCAGTACTTC CSARGPRGKEEQYF
many TRBJ2-2 TRBV5-1 - TGCGCCAGCGCCGGGTCGAACACCGGGGAGCTGTTTTTT CASAGSNTGELFF
few TRBJ1-6 TRBV12-3/TRBV12-4 - TGTGCCAGCAGTTTAGCGATGGCAGAATCACCCCTCCACTTT CASSLAMAESPLHF
- TRBJ1-2 TRBV28 - TGTGCCAGCACCCAAACGGCCCCCGGAGGTCATGGCTACACCTTC CASTQTAPGGHGYTF
- TRBJ2-5 TRBV5-1 TRBD1 TGCGCCAGCAGCCTTCTAGGGACAGGGTTCCCCCAAGAGACCCAGTACTTC CASSLLGTGFPQETQYF
few TRBJ2-2 TRBV4-2 TRBD1 TGTGCCAGCAGCCGGGCGACAGGGACCGGGGAGCTGTTTTTT CASSRATGTGELFF
- TRBJ2-2 TRBV12-3/TRBV12-4 - TGTGCCTACTGGGGACCTGACACCGGGGAGCTGTTTTTT CAYWGPDTGELFF
many TRBJ2-1 TRBV7-3 TRBD2 TGTGCCAGCAGCTTGGGACTAGCGGGAGACAATGAGCAGTTCTTC CASSLGLAGDNEQFF
- TRBJ2-5 TRBV10-3 TRBD2 TGTGCCATCTGTCTGAAGCGGGAGGGCCTTCTAACGAGGCAAGAGACCCAGTACTTC CAICLKREGLLTRQETQYF
- TRBJ2-7 TRBV11-2 TRBD2 TGTGCCAGCAGCTTTTCAGCGGGGGGGCTCGAGCAGTACTTC CASSFSAGGLEQYF
- TRBJ2-3 TRBV6-1 - TGTGCCAGCGTAAGACCCGGCACAGATACGCAGTATTTT CASVRPGTDTQYF
few TRBJ1-6 TRBV7-8 - TGTGCCAGCAGGGAACAGGCAGCACCCCTCCACTTT CASREQAAPLHF
few TRBJ1-5 TRBV12-3/TRBV12-4 - TGTGCCAGCAGGGGTTTTCCCCTCGAGAAGCCCCAGCATTTT CASRGFPLEKPQHF
few TRBJ2-2 TRBV28 - TGTGCCAGCGGCCTCTGGGGCCTGAACACCGGGGAGCTGTTTTTT CASGLWGLNTGELFF
- TRBJ2-7 TRBV29-1 - TGCAGCGTTGGGGATCCCGGGCCTTCTATCTCCTACGAGCAGTACTTC CSVGDPGPSISYEQYF
few TRBJ2-7 TRBV11-2 - TGTGCCAGCAGCTTAGTTGCGGCGGGGGGAAGGGGGCCATCCTACGAGCAGTACTTC CASSLVAAGGRGPSYEQYF
- TRBJ2-1 TRBV7-2 - TGTGCCAGCAGCGGGACTGGAGGCGGCTATGAGCAGTTCTTC CASSGTGGGYEQFF
- TRBJ2-7 TRBV3-1 TRBD2 TGTGCCAGCAGCCAGGAAAGACTAGCGTCCTCCTACGAGCAGTACTTC CASSQERLASSYEQYF
many TRBJ2-2 TRBV29-1 - TGCAGCGTTGTGTCGTCAAACACCGGGGAGCTGTTTTTT CSVVSSNTGELFF
few TRBJ2-7 TRBV5-1 - TGCGCCAGCAGCCCCAGGATGGCAGTGTTAGCCTACGAGCAGTACTTC CASSPRMAVLAYEQYF
- TRBJ2-1 TRBV20-1 TRBD2 TGCAGTGCTACCCTAGCGGGAGGATCCTACAATGAGCAGTTCTTC CSATLAGGSYNEQFF
- TRBJ1-1 TRBV20-1 TRBD1 TGCAGTGCTAGAGATCGAGACAGGGGTACTGAAGCTTTCTTT CSARDRDRGTEAFF
- TRBJ2-2 TRBV4-2 - TGTGCCAGCAGCCAAGATGGGGGACAGAACACCGGGGAGCTGTTTTTT CASSQDGGQNTGELFF
few TRBJ2-1 TRBV5-1 - TGCGCCAGCAGCTTGGATGGGGCCCCCTACAATGAGCAGTTCTTC CASSLDGAPYNEQFF
few TRBJ1-2 TRBV6-2/TRBV6-3 - TGTGCCAGCAGTTTTCCAGAGGGACACTATGGCTACACCTTC CASSFPEGHYGYTF
many TRBJ1-5 TRBV7-8 - TGTGCCAGCAGCTTAGTCAGGGGCCTTAGCAATCAGCCCCAGCATTTT CASSLVRGLSNQPQHF
few TRBJ2-3 TRBV7-9 TRBD1 TGTGCCAGCAGCCCTTTGGGACAGGGCACAGATACGCAGTATTTT CASSPLGQGTDTQYF
- TRBJ2-7 TRBV2 - TGTGCCAGCAGTGAACTACAGATCGTCTACGAGCAGTACTTC CASSELQIVYEQYF
few TRBJ2-1 TRBV29-1 TRBD2 TGCAGCGTTGAAGATCACTGGACTAGCGTATATCTTGGTGAGCAGTTCTTC CSVEDHWTSVYLGEQFF
- TRBJ2-7 TRBV11-2 TRBD1 TGTGCCAGCAGCAAGACTTCCGGGACAGGGGGCTACGAGCAGTACTTC CASSKTSGTGGYEQYF
few TRBJ2-7 TRBV6-1 - TGTGCCAGCAGTGATTACGCCGCCACCTACGAGCAGTACTTC CASSDYAATYEQYF
many TRBJ2-4 TRBV28 - TGTGCCAGCAGTCCCCATACTGGGGCCCCCAAAAACATTCAGTACTTC CASSPHTGAPKNIQYF
many TRBJ1-1 TRBV12-3/TRBV12-4 TRBD1 TGTGCCAGCAGTCCGACTACAGGGGGTGAAGCTTTCTTT CASSPTTGGEAFF
- TRBJ2-7 TRBV7-2 TRBD2 TGTGCCAGCAGCTTAGCGACTAGCGGGAGCTCCGAGCAGTACTTC CASSLATSGSSEQYF
- TRBJ2-2 TRBV7-3 - TGTGCCAGCAGCGTACAGGACGGGGAGCTGTTTTTT CASSVQDGELFF
many TRBJ1-2 TRBV28 - TGTGCCAGCAGTATAATATCCGTGGGGGGCTATGGCTACACCTTC CASSIISVGGYGYTF
few TRBJ2-7 TRBV20-1 TRBD2 TGCAGTGCTAGAGATCCGATTAGCGGGGGCCGCTCCTACGAGCAGTACTTC CSARDPISGGRSYEQYF
few TRBJ2-1 TRBV29-1 TRBD2 TGCAGCGTGGGACTAGCGGGAGATAATGAGCAGTTCTTC CSVGLAGDNEQFF
few TRBJ2-7 TRBV20-1 TRBD1 TGCAGTGCTAGAGATTCGGGGACAGTCATAAACTACGAGCAGTACTTC CSARDSGTVINYEQYF
few TRBJ2-2 TRBV12-3/TRBV12-4 - TGTGCCAGCAGTTTAGTGGCGGGGCCCCAGAACACCGGGGAGCTGTTTTTT CASSLVAGPQNTGELFF